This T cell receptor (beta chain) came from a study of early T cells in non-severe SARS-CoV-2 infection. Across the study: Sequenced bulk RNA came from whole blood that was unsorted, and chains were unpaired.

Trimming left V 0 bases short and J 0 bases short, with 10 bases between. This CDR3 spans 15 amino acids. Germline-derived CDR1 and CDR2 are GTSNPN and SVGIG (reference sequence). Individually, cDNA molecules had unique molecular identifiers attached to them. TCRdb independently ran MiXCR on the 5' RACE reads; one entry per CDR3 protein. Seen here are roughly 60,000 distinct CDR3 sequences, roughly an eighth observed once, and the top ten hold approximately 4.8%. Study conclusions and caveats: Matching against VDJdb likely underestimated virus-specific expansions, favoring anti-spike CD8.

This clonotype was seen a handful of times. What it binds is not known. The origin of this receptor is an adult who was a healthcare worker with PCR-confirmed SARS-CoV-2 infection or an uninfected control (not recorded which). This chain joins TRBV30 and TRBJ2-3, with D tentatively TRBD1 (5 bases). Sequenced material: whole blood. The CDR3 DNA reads TGTGCCTGGAGTGTACGTAGACAGAGCACAGATACGCAGTATTTT. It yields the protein CAWSVRRQSTDTQYF.